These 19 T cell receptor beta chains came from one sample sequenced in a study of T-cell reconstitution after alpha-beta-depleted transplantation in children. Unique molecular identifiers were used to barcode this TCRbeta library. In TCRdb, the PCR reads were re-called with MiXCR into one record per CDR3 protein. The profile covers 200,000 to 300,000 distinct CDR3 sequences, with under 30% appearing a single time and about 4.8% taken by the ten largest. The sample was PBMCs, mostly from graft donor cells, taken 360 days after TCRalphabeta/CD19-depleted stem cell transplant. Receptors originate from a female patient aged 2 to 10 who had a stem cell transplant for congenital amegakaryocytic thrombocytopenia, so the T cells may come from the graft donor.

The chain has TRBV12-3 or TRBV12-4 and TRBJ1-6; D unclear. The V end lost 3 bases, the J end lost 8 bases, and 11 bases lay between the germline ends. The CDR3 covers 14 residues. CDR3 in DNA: TGTGCCAGCAGTTTGGAGTCCCGATATTCACCCCTCCACTTT. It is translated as CASSLESRYSPLHF.

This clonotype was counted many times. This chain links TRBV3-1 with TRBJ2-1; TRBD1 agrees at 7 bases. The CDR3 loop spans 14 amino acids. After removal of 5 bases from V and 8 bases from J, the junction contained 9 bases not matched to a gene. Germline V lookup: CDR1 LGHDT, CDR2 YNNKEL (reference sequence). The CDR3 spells CASSGTSGGDEQFF. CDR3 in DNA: TGTGCCAGCAGCGGTACATCAGGGGGAGATGAGCAGTTCTTC.

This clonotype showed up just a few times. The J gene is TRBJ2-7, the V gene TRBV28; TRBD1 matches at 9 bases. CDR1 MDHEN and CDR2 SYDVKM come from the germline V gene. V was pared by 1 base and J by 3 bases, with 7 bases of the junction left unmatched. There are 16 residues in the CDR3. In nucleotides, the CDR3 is TGTGCCAGCAGTTTATCAGCCCAGACAGGGGGCTACGAGCAGTACTTC. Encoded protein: CASSLSAQTGGYEQYF.

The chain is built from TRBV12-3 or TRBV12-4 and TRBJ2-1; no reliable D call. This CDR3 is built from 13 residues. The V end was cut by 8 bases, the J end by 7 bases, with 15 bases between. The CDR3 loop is CASLGWLGNEQFF. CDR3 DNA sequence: TGTGCCAGCCTTGGGTGGTTGGGGAATGAGCAGTTCTTC.

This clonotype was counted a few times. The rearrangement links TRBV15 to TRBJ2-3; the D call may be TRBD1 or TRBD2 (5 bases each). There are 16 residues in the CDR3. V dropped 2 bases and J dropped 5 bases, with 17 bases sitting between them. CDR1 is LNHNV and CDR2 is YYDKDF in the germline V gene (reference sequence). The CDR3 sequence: CATSRQPRARGDTQYF. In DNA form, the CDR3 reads TGTGCCACCAGCAGACAACCCAGGGCCCGGGGAGATACGCAGTATTTT.

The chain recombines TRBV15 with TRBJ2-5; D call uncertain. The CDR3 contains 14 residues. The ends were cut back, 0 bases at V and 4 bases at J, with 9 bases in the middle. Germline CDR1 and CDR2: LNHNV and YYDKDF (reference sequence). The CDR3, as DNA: TGTGCCACCAGCAGAGATTACACTCGAGAGACCCAGTACTTC. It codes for CATSRDYTRETQYF.

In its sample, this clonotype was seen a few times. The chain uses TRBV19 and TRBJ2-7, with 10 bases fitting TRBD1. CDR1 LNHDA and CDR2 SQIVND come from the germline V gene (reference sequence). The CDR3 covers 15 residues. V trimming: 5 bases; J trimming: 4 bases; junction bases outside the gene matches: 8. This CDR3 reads CASSPRPGQGYEQYF. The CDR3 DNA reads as TGTGCCAGTAGTCCGCGACCGGGACAGGGGTACGAGCAGTACTTC.

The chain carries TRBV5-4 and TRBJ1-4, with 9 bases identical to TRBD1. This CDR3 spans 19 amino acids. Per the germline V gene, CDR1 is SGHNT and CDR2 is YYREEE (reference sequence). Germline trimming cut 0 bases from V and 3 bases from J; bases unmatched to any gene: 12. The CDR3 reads CASSLAPVGQGPSNEKLFF. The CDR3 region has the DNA TGTGCCAGCAGCTTGGCCCCGGTGGGACAGGGCCCATCTAATGAAAAACTGTTTTTT.

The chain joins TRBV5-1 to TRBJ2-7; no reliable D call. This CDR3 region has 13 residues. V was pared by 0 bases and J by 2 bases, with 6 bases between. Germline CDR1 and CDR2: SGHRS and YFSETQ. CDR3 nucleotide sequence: TGCGCCAGCAGCTTGGTTGAGACCTACGAGCAGTACTTC. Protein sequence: CASSLVETYEQYF. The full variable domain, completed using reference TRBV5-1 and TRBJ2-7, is KAGVTQTPRYLIKTRGQQVTLSCSPISGHRSVSWYQQTPGQGLQFLFEYFSETQRNKGNFPGRFSGRQFSNSRSEMNVSTLELGDSALYLCASSLVETYEQYFGPGTRLTVT.

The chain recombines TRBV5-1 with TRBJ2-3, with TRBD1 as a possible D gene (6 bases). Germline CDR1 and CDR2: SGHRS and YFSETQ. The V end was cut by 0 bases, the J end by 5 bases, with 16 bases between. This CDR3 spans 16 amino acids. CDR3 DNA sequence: TGCGCCAGCAGCTTGGAGGTTGCAGGGGCCGGAGATACGCAGTATTTT. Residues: CASSLEVAGAGDTQYF.

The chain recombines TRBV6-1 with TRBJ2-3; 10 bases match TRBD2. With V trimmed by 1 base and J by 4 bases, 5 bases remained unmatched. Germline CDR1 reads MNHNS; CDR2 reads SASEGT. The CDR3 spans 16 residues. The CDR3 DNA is TGTGCCAGCAGTGAAGTTTCTAGCGGGGGCCCAGATACGCAGTATTTT. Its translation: CASSEVSSGGPDTQYF.

The CDR3 reads CASSPDGKVNTQYF. The CDR3 DNA sequence: TGTGCCAGCAGTCCTGACGGAAAGGTGAATACGCAGTATTTT. J is TRBJ2-3 and V is TRBV28; D not certain. V was shortened by 5 bases and J by 7 bases, with 16 bases between the two germline ends. CDR3 size: 14 residues. Germline V lookup: CDR1 MDHEN, CDR2 SYDVKM.

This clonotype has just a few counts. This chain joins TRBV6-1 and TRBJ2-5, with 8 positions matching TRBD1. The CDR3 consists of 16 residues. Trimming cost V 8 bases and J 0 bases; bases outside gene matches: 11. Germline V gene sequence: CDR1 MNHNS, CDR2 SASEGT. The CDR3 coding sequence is TGTGCCAGCCCCCGGACAGGGAAGATGTACCAAGAGACCCAGTACTTC. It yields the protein CASPRTGKMYQETQYF.

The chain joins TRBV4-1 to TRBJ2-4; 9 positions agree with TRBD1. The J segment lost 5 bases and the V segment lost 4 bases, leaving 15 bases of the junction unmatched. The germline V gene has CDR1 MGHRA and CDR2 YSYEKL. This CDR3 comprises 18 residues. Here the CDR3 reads CASSRPPRRQGGQNIQYF. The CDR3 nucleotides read TGCGCCAGCAGCCGACCCCCACGGCGACAGGGGGGACAAAACATTCAGTACTTC.

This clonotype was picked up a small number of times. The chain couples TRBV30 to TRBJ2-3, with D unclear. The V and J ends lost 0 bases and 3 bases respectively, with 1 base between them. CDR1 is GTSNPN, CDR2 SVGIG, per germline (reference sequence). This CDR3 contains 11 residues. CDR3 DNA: TGTGCCTGGAGTGTAACAGATACGCAGTATTTT. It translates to CAWSVTDTQYF.

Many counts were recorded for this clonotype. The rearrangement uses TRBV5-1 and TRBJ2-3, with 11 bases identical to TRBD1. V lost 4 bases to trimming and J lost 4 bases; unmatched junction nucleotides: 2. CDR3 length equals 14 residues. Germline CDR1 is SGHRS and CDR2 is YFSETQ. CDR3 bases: TGCGCCAGCAGCCTGGGACAGGGGGCAGATACGCAGTATTTT. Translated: CASSLGQGADTQYF.

The CDR3 spells CASSYPGTGVADTQYF. The CDR3 DNA is TGTGCCAGCAGTTACCCCGGGACAGGGGTGGCAGATACGCAGTATTTT. The chain is built from TRBV6-5 and TRBJ2-3; 10 nucleotides line up with TRBD1. This CDR3 region has 16 residues. Germline V gives CDR1 MNHEY, CDR2 SVGAGI. V was clipped by 2 bases and J by 4 bases; unmatched bases: 6.

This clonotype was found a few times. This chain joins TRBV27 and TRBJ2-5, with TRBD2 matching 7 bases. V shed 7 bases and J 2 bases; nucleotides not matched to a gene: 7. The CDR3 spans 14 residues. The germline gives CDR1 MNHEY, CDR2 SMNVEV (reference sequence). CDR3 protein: CASKPSGVQETQYF. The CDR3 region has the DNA TGTGCCAGCAAGCCTAGCGGAGTACAAGAGACCCAGTACTTC.

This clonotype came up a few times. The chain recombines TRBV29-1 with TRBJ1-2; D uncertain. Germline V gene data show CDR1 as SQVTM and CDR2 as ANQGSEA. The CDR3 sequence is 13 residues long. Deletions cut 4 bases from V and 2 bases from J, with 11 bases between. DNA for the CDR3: TGCAGCGTTGCCCCCCGGTTAAACTATGGCTACACCTTC. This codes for CSVAPRLNYGYTF.